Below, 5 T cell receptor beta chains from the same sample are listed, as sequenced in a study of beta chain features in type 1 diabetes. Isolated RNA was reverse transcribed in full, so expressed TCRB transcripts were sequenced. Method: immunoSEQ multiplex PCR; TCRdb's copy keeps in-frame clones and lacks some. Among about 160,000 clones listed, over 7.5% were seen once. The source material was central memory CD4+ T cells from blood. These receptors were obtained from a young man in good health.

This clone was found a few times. The CDR3: CASSPTGMNTGELFF. The CDR3 DNA reads TGTGCCAGCTCACCGACAGGGATGAACACCGGGGAGCTGTTTTTT. The chain has TRBV18 and TRBJ2-2, with 7 positions matching TRBD1. The trim removed 3 bases at V and 1 base at J, leaving 2 bases unmatched. The length of the CDR3 is 15 residues. Germline loops: CDR1 KGHSH, CDR2 LQKENI.

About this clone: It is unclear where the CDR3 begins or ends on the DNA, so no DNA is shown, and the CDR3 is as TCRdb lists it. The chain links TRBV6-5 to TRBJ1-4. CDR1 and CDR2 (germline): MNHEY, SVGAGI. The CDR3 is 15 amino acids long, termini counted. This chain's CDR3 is CASSSSGYRTEKLFF.

CDR3 nucleotide sequence: TGTGCCAGCAGCGACCCTAGCGGGGGGGCAGTCTTCGAGCAGTACTTC. It codes for CASSDPSGGAVFEQYF. This chain connects TRBV14 to TRBJ2-7, with 12 positions matching TRBD2. Germline values: CDR1 SGHDN, CDR2 FVKESK. This CDR3 contains 16 residues. V lost 5 bases and J lost 6; bases outside the gene matches: 11.

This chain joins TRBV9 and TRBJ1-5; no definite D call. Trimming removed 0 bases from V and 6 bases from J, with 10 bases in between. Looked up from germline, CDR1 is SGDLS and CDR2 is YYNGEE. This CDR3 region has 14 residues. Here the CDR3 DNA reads TGTGCCAGCAGCGTAGTGCCGGTCGGTCAGCCCCAGCATTTT. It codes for CASSVVPVGQPQHF.

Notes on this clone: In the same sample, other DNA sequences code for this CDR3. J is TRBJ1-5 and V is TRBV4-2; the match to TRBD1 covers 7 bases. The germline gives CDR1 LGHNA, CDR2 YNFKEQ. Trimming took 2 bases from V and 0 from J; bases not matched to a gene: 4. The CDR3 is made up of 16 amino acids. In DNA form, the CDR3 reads TGTGCCAGCAGCCAATGGACAGGAAATAGCAATCAGCCCCAGCATTTT. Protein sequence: CASSQWTGNSNQPQHF.